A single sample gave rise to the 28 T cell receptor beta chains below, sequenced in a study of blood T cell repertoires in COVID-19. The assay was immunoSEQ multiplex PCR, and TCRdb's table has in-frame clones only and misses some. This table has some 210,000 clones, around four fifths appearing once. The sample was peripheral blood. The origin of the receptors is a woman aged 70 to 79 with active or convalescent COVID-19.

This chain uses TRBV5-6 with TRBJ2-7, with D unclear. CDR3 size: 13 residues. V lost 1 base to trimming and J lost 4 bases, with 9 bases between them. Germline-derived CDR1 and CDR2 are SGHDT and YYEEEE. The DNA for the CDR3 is TGTGCCAGCAGCTTGACAGTATCTTACGAGCAGTACTTC. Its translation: CASSLTVSYEQYF. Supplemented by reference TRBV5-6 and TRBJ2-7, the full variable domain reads DAGVTQSPTHLIKTRGQQVTLRCSPKSGHDTVSWYQQALGQGPQFIFQYYEEEERQRGNFPDRFSGHQFPNYSSELNVNALLLGDSALYLCASSLTVSYEQYFGPGTRLTVT.

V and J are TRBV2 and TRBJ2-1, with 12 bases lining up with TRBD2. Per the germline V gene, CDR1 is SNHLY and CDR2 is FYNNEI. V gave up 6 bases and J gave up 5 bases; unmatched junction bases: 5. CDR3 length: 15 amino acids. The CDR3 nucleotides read TGTGCCAGCAGAATCCTAGCGGGAGGGAACAATGAGCAGTTCTTC. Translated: CASRILAGGNNEQFF.

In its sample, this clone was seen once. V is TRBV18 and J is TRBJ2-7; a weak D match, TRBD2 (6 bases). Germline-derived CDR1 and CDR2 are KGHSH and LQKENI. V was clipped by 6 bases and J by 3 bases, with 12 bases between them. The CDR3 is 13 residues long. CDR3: CASSFGGVYEQYF. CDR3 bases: TGTGCCAGCTCTTTTGGCGGGGTCTACGAGCAGTACTTC.

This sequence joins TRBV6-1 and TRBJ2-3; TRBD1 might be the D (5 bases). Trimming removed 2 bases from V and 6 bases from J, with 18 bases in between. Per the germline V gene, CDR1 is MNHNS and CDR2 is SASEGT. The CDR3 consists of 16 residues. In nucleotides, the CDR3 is TGTGCCAGCAGTGAAAGCAAGGGGTCAGGAACGGATACGCAGTATTTT. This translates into CASSESKGSGTDTQYF.

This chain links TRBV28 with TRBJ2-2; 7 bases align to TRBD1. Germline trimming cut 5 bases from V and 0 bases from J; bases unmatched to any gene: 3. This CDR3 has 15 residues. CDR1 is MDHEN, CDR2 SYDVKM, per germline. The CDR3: CASSPGTANTGELFF. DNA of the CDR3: TGTGCCAGCAGTCCCGGGACAGCGAACACCGGGGAGCTGTTTTTT.

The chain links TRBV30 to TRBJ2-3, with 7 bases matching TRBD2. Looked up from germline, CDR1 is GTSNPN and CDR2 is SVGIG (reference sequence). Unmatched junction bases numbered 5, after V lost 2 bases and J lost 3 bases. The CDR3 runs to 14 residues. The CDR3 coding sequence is TGTGCCTGGAGTACGGGGGGAGTAACAGATACGCAGTATTTT. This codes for CAWSTGGVTDTQYF.

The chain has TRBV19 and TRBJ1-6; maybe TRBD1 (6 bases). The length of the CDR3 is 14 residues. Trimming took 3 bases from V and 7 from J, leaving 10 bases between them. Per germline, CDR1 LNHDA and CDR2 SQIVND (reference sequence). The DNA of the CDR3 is TGTGCCAGTAGTATCGGACAGCCGAATTCACCCCTCCACTTT. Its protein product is CASSIGQPNSPLHF.

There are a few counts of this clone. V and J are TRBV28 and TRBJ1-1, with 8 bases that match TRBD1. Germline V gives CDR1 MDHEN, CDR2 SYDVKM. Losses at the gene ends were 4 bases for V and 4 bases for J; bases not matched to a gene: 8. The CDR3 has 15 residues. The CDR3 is CASSSPDRGSTEAFF. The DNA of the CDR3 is TGTGCCAGCAGTTCGCCCGACAGGGGAAGCACTGAAGCTTTCTTT.

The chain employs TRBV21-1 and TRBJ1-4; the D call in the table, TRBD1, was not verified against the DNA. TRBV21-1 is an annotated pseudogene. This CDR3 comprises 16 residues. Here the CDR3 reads CASSKAHRVVGEKLFF. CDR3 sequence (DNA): TGTGCCAGCAGCAAAGCGCACAGGGTAGTTGGTGAAAAACTGTTTTTT.

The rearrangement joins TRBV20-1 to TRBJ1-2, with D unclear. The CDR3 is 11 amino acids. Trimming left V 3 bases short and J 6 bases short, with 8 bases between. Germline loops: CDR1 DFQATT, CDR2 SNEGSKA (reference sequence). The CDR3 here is CSARPGNGYTF. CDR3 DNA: TGCAGTGCTAGGCCGGGGAATGGCTACACCTTC.

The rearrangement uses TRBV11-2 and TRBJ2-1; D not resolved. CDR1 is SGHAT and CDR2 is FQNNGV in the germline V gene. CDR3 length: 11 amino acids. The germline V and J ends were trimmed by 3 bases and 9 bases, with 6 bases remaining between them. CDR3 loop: CASSFSLEQFF. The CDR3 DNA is TGTGCCAGCAGCTTTAGCCTTGAGCAGTTCTTC.

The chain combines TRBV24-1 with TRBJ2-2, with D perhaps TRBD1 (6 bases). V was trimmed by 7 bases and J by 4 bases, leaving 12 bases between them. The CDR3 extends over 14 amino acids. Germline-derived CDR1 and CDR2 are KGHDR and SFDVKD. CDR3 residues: CATRGQGSTGELFF. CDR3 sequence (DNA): TGTGCCACCAGAGGGCAGGGGAGCACCGGGGAGCTGTTTTTT.

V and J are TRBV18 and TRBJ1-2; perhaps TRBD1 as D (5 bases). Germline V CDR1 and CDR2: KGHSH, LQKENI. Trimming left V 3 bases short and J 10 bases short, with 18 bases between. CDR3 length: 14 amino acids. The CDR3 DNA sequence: TGTGCCAGCTCACCGTTGTCGGGGGATGGCATCTACACCTTC. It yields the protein CASSPLSGDGIYTF.

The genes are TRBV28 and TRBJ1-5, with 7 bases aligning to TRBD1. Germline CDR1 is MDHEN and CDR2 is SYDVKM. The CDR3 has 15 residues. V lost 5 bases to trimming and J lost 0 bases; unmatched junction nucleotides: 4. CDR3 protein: CASSRQGNSNQPQHF. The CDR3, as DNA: TGTGCCAGCAGTCGACAGGGAAATAGCAATCAGCCCCAGCATTTT.

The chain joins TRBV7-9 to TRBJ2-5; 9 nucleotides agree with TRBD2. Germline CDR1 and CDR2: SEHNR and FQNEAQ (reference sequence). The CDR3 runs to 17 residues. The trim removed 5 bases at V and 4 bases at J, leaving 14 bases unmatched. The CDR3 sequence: CASSLSFAREGGETQYF. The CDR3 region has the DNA TGTGCCAGCAGCCTTTCGTTCGCGCGGGAGGGCGGAGAGACCCAGTACTTC.

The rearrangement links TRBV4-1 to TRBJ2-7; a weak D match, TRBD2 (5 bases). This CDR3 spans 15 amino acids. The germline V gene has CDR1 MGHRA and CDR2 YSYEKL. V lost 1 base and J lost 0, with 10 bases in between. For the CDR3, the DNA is TGCGCCAGCAGCCAAGCCCCCGGGATCTCCTACGAGCAGTACTTC. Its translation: CASSQAPGISYEQYF.

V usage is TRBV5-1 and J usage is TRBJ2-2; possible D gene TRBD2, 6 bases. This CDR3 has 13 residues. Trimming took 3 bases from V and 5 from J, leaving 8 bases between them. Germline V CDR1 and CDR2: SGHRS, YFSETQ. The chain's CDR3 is CASSSEGTGELFF. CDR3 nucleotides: TGCGCCAGCAGCTCGGAGGGGACCGGGGAGCTGTTTTTT.

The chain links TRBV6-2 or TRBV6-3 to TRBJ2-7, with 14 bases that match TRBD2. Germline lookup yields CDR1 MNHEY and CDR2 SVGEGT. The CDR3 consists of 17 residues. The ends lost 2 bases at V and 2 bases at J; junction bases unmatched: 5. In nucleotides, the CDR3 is TGTGCCAGCAGTTACAGGGGACTAGCGGGAGAACCCTACGAGCAGTACTTC. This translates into CASSYRGLAGEPYEQYF.

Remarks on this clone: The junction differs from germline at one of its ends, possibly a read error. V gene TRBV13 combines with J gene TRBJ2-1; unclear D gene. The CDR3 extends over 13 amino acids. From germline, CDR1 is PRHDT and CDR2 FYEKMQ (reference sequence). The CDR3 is CASTLIRDNEQFF. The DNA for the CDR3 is TGTGCCAGCACCTTAATACGGGACAATGAGCAGTTCTTC.

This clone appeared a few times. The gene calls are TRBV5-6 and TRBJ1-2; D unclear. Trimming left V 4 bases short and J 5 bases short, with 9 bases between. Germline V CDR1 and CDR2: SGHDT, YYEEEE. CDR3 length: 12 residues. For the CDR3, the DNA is TGTGCCAGCAGCCGACTTTATTATGGCTACACCTTC. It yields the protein CASSRLYYGYTF.

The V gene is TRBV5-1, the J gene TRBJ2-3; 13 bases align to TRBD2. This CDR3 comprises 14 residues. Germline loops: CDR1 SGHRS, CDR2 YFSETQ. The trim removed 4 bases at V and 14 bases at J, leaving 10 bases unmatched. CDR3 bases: TGCGCCAGCAGCCCCCTGACTAGCGGGAGGTCCGGGTATTTT. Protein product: CASSPLTSGRSGYF.

The CDR3 nucleotides are TGTGCCAGCAGCTTTCTCACCGGGGAGCTGTTTTTT. It codes for CASSFLTGELFF. The chain recombines TRBV5-6 with TRBJ2-2; D unclear. CDR1 is SGHDT and CDR2 is YYEEEE in the germline V gene. Trimming shortened V by 2 bases and J by 4 bases, and 3 bases separated the two germline ends. There are 12 residues in the CDR3.

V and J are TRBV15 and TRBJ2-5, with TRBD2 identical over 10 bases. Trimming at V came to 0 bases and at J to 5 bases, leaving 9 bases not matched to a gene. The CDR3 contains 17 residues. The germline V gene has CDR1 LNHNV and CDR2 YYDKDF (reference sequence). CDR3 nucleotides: TGTGCCACCAGCAGAGATAGGGCTAGCGGGAGTAAGGAGACCCAGTACTTC. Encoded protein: CATSRDRASGSKETQYF. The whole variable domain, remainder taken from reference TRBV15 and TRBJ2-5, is DAMVIQNPRYQVTQFGKPVTLSCSQTLNHNVMYWYQQKSSQAPKLLFHYYDKDFNNEADTPDNFQSRRPNTSFCFLDIRSPGLGDTAMYLCATSRDRASGSKETQYFGPGTRLLVL.

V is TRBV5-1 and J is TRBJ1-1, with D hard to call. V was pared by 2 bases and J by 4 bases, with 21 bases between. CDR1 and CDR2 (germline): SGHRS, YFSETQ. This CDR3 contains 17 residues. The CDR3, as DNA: TGCGCCAGCAGCTTTAGATACTCCGGGTCCCCGGGCACTGAAGCTTTCTTT. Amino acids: CASSFRYSGSPGTEAFF.

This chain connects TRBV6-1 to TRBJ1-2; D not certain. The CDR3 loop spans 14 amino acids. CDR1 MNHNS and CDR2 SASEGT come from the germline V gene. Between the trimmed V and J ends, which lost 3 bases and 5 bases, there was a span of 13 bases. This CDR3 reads CASSDQALTYGYTF. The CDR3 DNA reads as TGTGCCAGCAGTGACCAAGCCCTGACTTATGGCTACACCTTC.

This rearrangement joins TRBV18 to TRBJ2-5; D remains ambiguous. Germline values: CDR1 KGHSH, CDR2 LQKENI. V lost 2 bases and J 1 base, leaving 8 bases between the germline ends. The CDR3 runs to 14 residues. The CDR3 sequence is CASSPNQVQETQYF. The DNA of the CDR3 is TGTGCCAGCTCACCAAACCAGGTCCAAGAGACCCAGTACTTC. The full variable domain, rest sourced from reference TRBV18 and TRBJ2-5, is NAGVMQNPRHLVRRRGQEARLRCSPMKGHSHVYWYRQLPEEGLKFMVYLQKENIIDESGMPKERFSAEFPKEGPSILRIQQVVRGDSAAYFCASSPNQVQETQYFGPGTRLLVL.

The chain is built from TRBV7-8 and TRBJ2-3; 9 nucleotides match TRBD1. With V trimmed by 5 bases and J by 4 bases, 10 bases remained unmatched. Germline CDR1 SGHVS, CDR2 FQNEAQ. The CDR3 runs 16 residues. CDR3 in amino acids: CASSPPDRGIADTQYF. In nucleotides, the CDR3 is TGTGCCAGCAGCCCGCCGGACAGGGGCATTGCAGATACGCAGTATTTT.

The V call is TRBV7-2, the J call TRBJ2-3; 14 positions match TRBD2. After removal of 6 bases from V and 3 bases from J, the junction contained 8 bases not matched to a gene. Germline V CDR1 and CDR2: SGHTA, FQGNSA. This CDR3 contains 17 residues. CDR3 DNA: TGTGCCAGCAGAAAGTATGGGACTAGCGGGAGAACAGATACGCAGTATTTT. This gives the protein CASRKYGTSGRTDTQYF.